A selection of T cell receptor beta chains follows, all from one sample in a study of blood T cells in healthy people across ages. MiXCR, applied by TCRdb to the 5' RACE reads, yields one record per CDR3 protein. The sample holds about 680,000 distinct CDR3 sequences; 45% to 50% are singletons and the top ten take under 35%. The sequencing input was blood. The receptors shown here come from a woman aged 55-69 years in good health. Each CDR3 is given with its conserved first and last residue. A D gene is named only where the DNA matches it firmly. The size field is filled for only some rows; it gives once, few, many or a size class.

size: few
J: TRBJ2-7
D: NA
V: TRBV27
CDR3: CASSSEQYF
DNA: TGTGCCAGCAGTTCCGAGCAGTACTTC

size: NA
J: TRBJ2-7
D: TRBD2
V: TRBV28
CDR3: CASIGATSGYNEQYF
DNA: TGTGCCAGCATCGGGGCGACTAGCGGCTACAATGAGCAGTACTTC

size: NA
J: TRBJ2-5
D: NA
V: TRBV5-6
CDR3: CASSYKKETQYF
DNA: TGTGCCAGCAGCTATAAGAAAGAGACCCAGTACTTC

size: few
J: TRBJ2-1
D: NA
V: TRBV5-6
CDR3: CASSFRGVNYNEQFF
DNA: TGTGCCAGCAGCTTCCGCGGGGTAAACTACAATGAGCAGTTCTTC

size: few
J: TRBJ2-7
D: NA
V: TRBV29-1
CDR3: CSVVGDTTLYEQYF
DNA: TGCAGCGTTGTAGGGGACACCACACTCTACGAGCAGTACTTC

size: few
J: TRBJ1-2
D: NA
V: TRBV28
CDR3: CASSLFGRESGYTF
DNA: TGTGCCAGCAGTTTATTTGGCAGGGAATCTGGCTACACCTTC

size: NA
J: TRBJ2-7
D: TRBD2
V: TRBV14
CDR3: CASSQGGLAGFYEQYF
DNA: TGTGCCAGCAGCCAAGGGGGACTAGCGGGATTTTACGAGCAGTACTTC

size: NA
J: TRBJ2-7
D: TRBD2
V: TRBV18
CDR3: CANSPPATGGPVYEQYF
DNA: TGTGCCAACTCACCACCCGCAACGGGAGGGCCGGTCTACGAGCAGTACTTC

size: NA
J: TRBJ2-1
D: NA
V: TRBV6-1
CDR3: CASSELTSSYNEQFF
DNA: TGTGCCAGCAGTGAACTGACCAGCTCCTACAATGAGCAGTTCTTC

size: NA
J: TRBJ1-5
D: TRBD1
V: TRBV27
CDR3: CASSPRTGGNNQPQHF
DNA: TGTGCCAGCAGTCCCAGGACAGGGGGGAACAATCAGCCCCAGCATTTT

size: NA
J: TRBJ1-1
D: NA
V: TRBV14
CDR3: CASSQDRNTETFF
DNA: TGTGCCAGCAGTCAAGACAGGAACACTGAAACTTTCTTT

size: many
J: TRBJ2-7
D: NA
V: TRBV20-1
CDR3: CSASPGTHQPTYEQYF
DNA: TGCAGTGCTAGCCCAGGGACACACCAGCCTACCTACGAGCAGTACTTC

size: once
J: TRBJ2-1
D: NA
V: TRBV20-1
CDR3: CRAVDHEQFF
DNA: TGCAGGGCGGTAGACCATGAGCAGTTCTTC